These 27 T cell receptor beta chains originate from one sample sequenced in a study of post-analysis software for immune sequencing data. General study findings and limits: Compared with controls, patients had more of roughly five TRBV segments, including TRBV5-6, TRBV5-1 and TRBV20-1.

cDNA libraries of TCR beta carried unique molecular identifiers. TCRdb recomputed calls from the PCR reads with MiXCR, one row per CDR3 protein. The sample carries approximately 660,000 distinct CDR3 sequences, 55% to 70% recorded once. For these receptors, no antigen is known. The sequenced sample was blood. The receptors were gathered from a girl aged 2 to 9 with multiple sclerosis.

This clonotype occurred a few times. The chain uses TRBV7-9 and TRBJ2-1; no clear D. From germline, CDR1 is SEHNR and CDR2 FQNEAQ (reference sequence). This CDR3 comprises 14 residues. V lost 7 bases to trimming and J lost 0 bases, with 10 bases between them. The CDR3 region has the DNA TGTGCCAGCAAACCCGGGCACTCCTACAATGAGCAGTTCTTC. The encoded protein is CASKPGHSYNEQFF.

The rearrangement uses TRBV25-1 and TRBJ2-3, with TRBD2 identical over 7 bases. The CDR3 totals 15 residues. J gave up 4 bases and V 3 bases, and 7 bases lay outside the gene matches. CDR1 and CDR2 (germline): MGHDK, SYGVNS. In DNA, the CDR3 is TGTGCCAGCAGTGATCCCTCAGGGAGGGCAGATACGCAGTATTTT. This codes for CASSDPSGRADTQYF.

The chain employs TRBV5-4 and TRBJ2-3; 7 positions agree with TRBD1. This CDR3 is 16 amino acids long. The germline V gene encodes CDR1 SGHNT and CDR2 YYREEE (reference sequence). With V trimmed by 0 bases and J by 0 bases, 4 bases remained unmatched. In nucleotides, the CDR3 is TGTGCCAGCAGCTTGGAAGGGGGCCCAAGCACAGATACGCAGTATTTT. Its protein is CASSLEGGPSTDTQYF.

This sequence joins TRBV28 and TRBJ1-1; D is possibly TRBD1 (5 bases). The CDR3 has 12 amino acids. Germline CDR1 reads MDHEN; CDR2 reads SYDVKM. Between the trimmed V and J ends, which lost 2 bases and 10 bases, there was a span of 11 bases. The CDR3 loop reads CASSLRGRGAFF. CDR3 bases: TGTGCCAGCAGTTTACGGGGGAGGGGAGCTTTCTTT.

In DNA, the CDR3 is TGTGCCAGCAGCGTAGGCCCTCGGGGGAGCTCCTACAATGAGCAGTTCTTC. It is translated as CASSVGPRGSSYNEQFF. The chain joins TRBV9 to TRBJ2-1, with D tentatively TRBD2 (6 bases). Looked up from germline, CDR1 is SGDLS and CDR2 is YYNGEE. V lost 0 bases to trimming and J lost 0 bases, with 13 bases between them. This CDR3 has 17 residues.

The chain recombines TRBV27 with TRBJ1-2; tentative D call: TRBD1 (5 bases). Germline V gene data show CDR1 as MNHEY and CDR2 as SMNVEV (reference sequence). The CDR3 covers 17 residues. V shed 2 bases and J shed 6 bases, with 22 bases lying between them. In DNA form, the CDR3 reads TGTGCCAGCAGTTTAAGCGTATTGGGGACTCTGGGTCATGGCTACACCTTC. Protein product: CASSLSVLGTLGHGYTF.

The J gene is TRBJ2-7, the V gene TRBV27; a possible D gene is TRBD2 (5 bases). V lost 5 bases and J 7 bases, leaving 18 bases between the germline ends. CDR3 length equals 14 residues. The germline CDR1 and CDR2 sequences are MNHEY and SMNVEV (reference sequence). CDR3 bases: TGTGCCAGCAGTACCGTCGGAGGTTCAAGGGAGCAGTACTTC. This gives the protein CASSTVGGSREQYF.

This clonotype was seen a handful of times. J is TRBJ2-3 and V is TRBV27, with 7 bases matching TRBD1. The V segment lost 1 base and the J segment 0 bases; nucleotides outside the gene matches: 10. Germline V CDR1 and CDR2: MNHEY, SMNVEV (reference sequence). This CDR3 region has 18 residues. CDR3 in amino acids: CASSLYGTVSPSTDTQYF. As DNA, the CDR3 is TGTGCCAGCAGTTTATACGGGACAGTGTCACCGAGCACAGATACGCAGTATTTT.

There are a few counts of this clonotype. The J gene is TRBJ2-7, the V gene TRBV2; TRBD2 matches at 12 bases. The CDR3 spans 14 residues. The V gene's germline CDR1 is SNHLY and CDR2 FYNNEI. The V segment lost 5 bases and the J segment 4 bases; nucleotides outside the gene matches: 3. The CDR3 loop is CASSPTSGGYEQYF. DNA of the CDR3: TGTGCCAGCAGTCCCACTAGCGGGGGGTACGAGCAGTACTTC.

In its sample, this clonotype was seen once. This rearrangement joins TRBV3-1 to TRBJ2-1; 9 bases fit TRBD1. The CDR3 is made up of 16 amino acids. The germline CDR1 and CDR2 sequences are LGHDT and YNNKEL (reference sequence). The J segment lost 8 bases and the V segment lost 0 bases, leaving 8 bases of the junction unmatched. CDR3 in amino acids: CASSQDLGTGRYEQFF. The CDR3 coding sequence is TGTGCCAGCAGCCAAGACTTGGGGACAGGGAGGTATGAGCAGTTCTTC.

This chain uses TRBV5-1 with TRBJ2-5, with D tentatively TRBD1 (5 bases). The J call may be wrong; the DNA end is better matched by TRBJ2-7. This CDR3 is 15 amino acids long. Germline V CDR1 and CDR2: SGHRS, YFSETQ. CDR3 nucleotides: TGCGCCAGCAGCCAGCTCCAGGGCCGTGACGCCGAGCAGTACTTC. This translates into CASSQLQGRDAEQYF.

The V gene is TRBV20-1, the J gene TRBJ2-1, with D perhaps TRBD1 (7 bases). The DNA matches TRBJ2-7 better at its end, which makes the J call doubtful. The CDR3 extends over 13 amino acids. The germline V gene has CDR1 DFQATT and CDR2 SNEGSKA (reference sequence). The CDR3 region has the DNA TGCTCAGGACTTCCCCAGGGGGGCAGTGAGCAGTACTTC. Translation: CSGLPQGGSEQYF.

V gene TRBV5-1 combines with J gene TRBJ1-6; perhaps TRBD1 as D (5 bases). From germline, CDR1 is SGHRS and CDR2 YFSETQ. This CDR3 is 14 amino acids long. With 2 bases removed from V and 8 bases from J, the gap between germline ends came to 11 bases. CDR3 protein: CASSLEGNYSPLHF. CDR3 DNA: TGCGCCAGCAGCTTAGAGGGGAACTATTCACCCCTCCACTTT.

The chain uses TRBV12-3 or TRBV12-4 and TRBJ1-2; TRBD1 is a possible D gene (5 bases). The CDR3 is made up of 16 amino acids. Trimming shortened V by 2 bases and J by 3 bases, and 16 bases separated the two germline ends. The CDR3 nucleotides are TGTGCCAGCAGTTTATTTAGCGGGGGTTCCGACTATGGCTACACCTTC. This gives the protein CASSLFSGGSDYGYTF.

The V gene is TRBV12-3 or TRBV12-4, the J gene TRBJ2-1, with 9 bases matching TRBD1. V was pared by 8 bases and J by 7 bases, with 3 bases of the junction left unmatched. The CDR3 contains 12 residues. CDR3 loop: CASGTGRNEQFF. As DNA, the CDR3 is TGTGCCAGCGGGACAGGGCGAAATGAGCAGTTCTTC.

The rearrangement uses TRBV6-1 and TRBJ2-4, with 7 bases fitting TRBD2. The end of the DNA is better explained by TRBJ2-5, so the J call may be wrong. The CDR3 runs 13 residues. From germline, CDR1 is MNHNS and CDR2 SASEGT. CDR3 region: CASSEAGEETQYF. The CDR3 DNA sequence: TGTGCCAGCAGTGAGGCGGGAGAAGAGACCCAGTACTTC.

The chain recombines TRBV20-1 with TRBJ2-1, with a possible D match to TRBD1 (5 bases). CDR1 and CDR2 from the germline V gene are DFQATT and SNEGSKA (reference sequence). CDR3 length: 14 amino acids. V was clipped by 3 bases and J by 5 bases, with 14 bases between them. The CDR3 spells CSARTTENHNEQFF. CDR3 bases: TGCAGTGCTAGGACGACAGAGAACCACAATGAGCAGTTCTTC.

The chain links TRBV28 to TRBJ2-3; D is uncertain. Trimming removed 6 bases at V and 5 bases at J, with 12 bases between. This CDR3 region has 13 residues. In germline, CDR1 is MDHEN, CDR2 SYDVKM. This CDR3 is CASSSPHRDTQYF. Here the CDR3 DNA reads TGTGCCAGCAGCTCCCCTCACAGAGATACGCAGTATTTT.

This clonotype was observed a handful of times. The J gene is TRBJ1-6, the V gene TRBV7-2, with 8 nucleotides matching TRBD1. This CDR3 contains 18 residues. Looked up from germline, CDR1 is SGHTA and CDR2 is FQGNSA. The V gene end was trimmed by 2 bases and the J gene end by 5 bases; junction bases not matched to a gene: 11. CDR3 protein: CASSLRWTDREDNSPLHF. CDR3 DNA sequence: TGTGCCAGCAGCTTACGGTGGACGGACAGGGAGGATAATTCACCCCTCCACTTT.

This clonotype was counted a single time. This chain uses TRBV29-1 with TRBJ2-1, with TRBD2 matching 9 bases. CDR3 size: 16 residues. V trimming: 4 bases; J trimming: 7 bases; junction bases outside the gene matches: 14. Germline V gene sequence: CDR1 SQVTM, CDR2 ANQGSEA. CDR3 amino acids: CSVAPEGGRAKNEQFF. The CDR3 nucleotides read TGCAGCGTTGCACCCGAAGGCGGGAGGGCCAAGAATGAGCAGTTCTTC.

This clonotype was detected only a few times. The chain has TRBV12-3 or TRBV12-4 and TRBJ2-1; 12 positions agree with TRBD2. Losses at the gene ends were 6 bases for V and 4 bases for J; bases not matched to a gene: 4. This CDR3 is built from 15 residues. CDR3 sequence: CASRPTSGGYNEQFF. The DNA of the CDR3 is TGTGCCAGCAGACCGACTAGCGGGGGTTACAATGAGCAGTTCTTC.

A single count supports this clonotype. CDR3 sequence reads: CASSWGLAGTFNEQFF. Written as DNA, the CDR3 is TGCGCCAGCAGCTGGGGACTAGCGGGGACCTTCAATGAGCAGTTCTTC. This chain links TRBV5-1 with TRBJ2-1, with 13 bases matching TRBD2. The CDR3 is 16 amino acids. The V gene's germline CDR1 is SGHRS and CDR2 YFSETQ. Unmatched junction bases numbered 6, after V lost 3 bases and J lost 6 bases.

The chain employs TRBV12-3 or TRBV12-4 and TRBJ1-1; D unclear. The ends were cut back, 3 bases at V and 1 base at J, with 6 bases in the middle. This CDR3 comprises 13 residues. The CDR3 loop is CASSFVENTEAFF. The CDR3 coding sequence is TGTGCCAGCAGTTTTGTCGAGAACACTGAAGCTTTCTTT.

The CDR3 loop reads CASSQDHGTGGSPLHF. Written as DNA, the CDR3 is TGCGCCAGCAGCCAAGATCATGGGACAGGGGGATCACCCCTCCACTTT. The chain joins TRBV4-3 to TRBJ1-6; TRBD1 matches 11 bases. V lost 0 bases, J lost 10 bases, and 5 bases stayed unmatched. This CDR3 has 16 amino acids. Germline loops: CDR1 LGHNA, CDR2 YSLEER.

V usage is TRBV5-5 and J usage is TRBJ2-7; unclear D gene. This CDR3 spans 13 amino acids. Trimming left V 0 bases short and J 3 bases short, with 7 bases between. Per germline, CDR1 SGHKS and CDR2 YYEKEE (reference sequence). The CDR3 loop reads CASSLVWNYEQYF. The CDR3 DNA sequence: TGTGCCAGCAGCTTGGTGTGGAACTACGAGCAGTACTTC.

The rearrangement links TRBV6-5 to TRBJ2-7; the D gene is possibly TRBD1 (6 bases). CDR3 size: 14 residues. Looked up from germline, CDR1 is MNHEY and CDR2 is SVGAGI. V lost 6 bases, J lost 4 bases, and 16 bases lay in between. CDR3 nucleotide sequence: TGTGCCAGCAGCCGCTCCGGGACAAAATACGAGCAGTACTTC. Translated: CASSRSGTKYEQYF.

This chain uses TRBV5-1 with TRBJ2-1; 9 positions match TRBD2. The CDR3 sequence is 14 residues long. CDR1 and CDR2 (germline): SGHRS, YFSETQ. V shed 3 bases, J shed 9 bases, and the junction held 7 bases outside the gene matches. The CDR3: CASSSGASGIEQFF. The CDR3 DNA is TGCGCCAGCAGCTCGGGCGCTAGCGGGATTGAGCAGTTCTTC.